This entry concerns a single T cell receptor beta chain. The CDR3 is 13 amino acids. V dropped 4 bases and J dropped 6 bases, with 9 bases sitting between them. Germline V gene lookup returns CDR1 KGHDR and CDR2 SFDVKD. In the authors' workflow: Nucleated cell number was recorded as an estimate derived from reference gene primer amplification. The table came from immunoSEQ multiplex PCR; TCRdb's copy has only in-frame clones and leaves some out. V and J calls and clone size come straight from that table; D and trimming were deduced from the DNA. The sample includes 150,000 to 200,000 clones, around nine tenths of them seen just once. The sample originates from a study of blood T cell repertoires in COVID-19. Looking at the study overall: The United States, Italy and Spain provided the acute and convalescent COVID-19 samples. Sample material is recorded as cDNA or gDNA derived from T cells, B-cell-depleted T cells, or PBMCs.

The rearrangement uses TRBV24-1 and TRBJ2-1; D remains unclear. The clonotype was recovered from a man between 18 and 35 years old with active or convalescent COVID-19. The sequenced material came from peripheral blood. In DNA form, the CDR3 reads TGTGCCACCAGTGACCCCTCTTTCAATGAGCAGTTCTTC. Translated: CATSDPSFNEQFF.